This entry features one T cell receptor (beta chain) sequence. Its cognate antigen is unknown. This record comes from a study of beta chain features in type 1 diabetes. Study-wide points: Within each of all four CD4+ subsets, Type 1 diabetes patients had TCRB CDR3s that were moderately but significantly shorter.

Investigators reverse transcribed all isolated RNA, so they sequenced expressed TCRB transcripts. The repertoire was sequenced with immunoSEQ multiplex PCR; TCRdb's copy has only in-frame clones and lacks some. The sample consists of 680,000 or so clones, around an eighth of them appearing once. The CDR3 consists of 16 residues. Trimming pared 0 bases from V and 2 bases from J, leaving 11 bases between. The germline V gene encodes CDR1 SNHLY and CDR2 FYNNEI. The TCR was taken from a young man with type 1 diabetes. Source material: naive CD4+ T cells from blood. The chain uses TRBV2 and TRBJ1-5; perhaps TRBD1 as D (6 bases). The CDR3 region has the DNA TGTGCCAGCAGTGAAGCAAGGGCAGGGGGCAATCAGCCCCAGCATTTT. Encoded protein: CASSEARAGGNQPQHF.